The 26 T cell receptor beta chains given below trace back to one sample, sequenced in a study. Tregs were sorted as CD4+CD25+CD127-/low cells. TCRdb reprocessed the 5' RACE reads with MiXCR, giving one entry per CDR3 protein. The sample carries tens of thousands of distinct CDR3 sequences, 20% to 25% recorded once. The specimen sequenced was Tregs sorted from blood. The receptors here all came from a female donor with breast cancer.

About this clonotype: A much larger clone lies one base from this, so it may be a read error. V gene TRBV27 combines with J gene TRBJ2-3; D call uncertain. The J call may be mistaken, given a closer DNA end match to TRBJ1-5. CDR3 length: 16 amino acids. CDR1 and CDR2 from the germline V gene are MNHEY and SMNVEV (reference sequence). The CDR3 coding sequence is TGTGCCAGCAGTCTTCGGACTCCCCCTAGCACAGATACGCAGCATTTT. This gives the protein CASSLRTPPSTDTQHF.

Worth noting for this clonotype: A much larger clone is a single base away; this may be a read error. The chain combines TRBV6-2 or TRBV6-3 with TRBJ2-5; weak D call: TRBD1 (6 bases). Germline CDR1 is MNHEY and CDR2 is SVGEGT. The CDR3 runs to 16 residues. CDR3 sequence (DNA): TGTGCCTGCAGTTACTCGGGCAGGGGCGGACAAGAGACCCAGTACTTC. Its translation is CACSYSGRGGQETQYF.

Regarding this clonotype: One end of the junction does not line up with germline, which may come from a read error. The chain has TRBV7-2 and TRBJ2-1, with D maybe TRBD2 (6 bases). The CDR3 spans 13 residues. Germline values: CDR1 SGHTA, CDR2 FQGNSA. CDR3 DNA: TGTGCCAGCAGCTTAGCGGGAGGCGATGAGCAACTCTTC. Translation gives CASSLAGGDEQLF.

A remark on this clonotype: One base away lies a much larger clone, so this may be a sequencing read error. The rearrangement joins TRBV20-1 to TRBJ2-7, with 12 bases fitting TRBD2. The CDR3 contains 16 residues. Looked up from germline, CDR1 is DFQATT and CDR2 is SNEGSKA (reference sequence). The junction had 16 bases not matched to a gene; V was cut back by 7 bases and J by 6 bases. This CDR3 is CSVRLAGVRWFSEQYF. The CDR3 DNA follows: TGCAGTGTCAGACTAGCGGGAGTTCGGTGGTTTTCCGAGCAGTACTTC.

This clonotype was detected ten times or more. J is TRBJ2-2 and V is TRBV2; D may be TRBD2 (5 bases). The germline V and J ends were trimmed by 2 bases and 7 bases, with 11 bases remaining between them. The CDR3 totals 14 residues. The germline gives CDR1 SNHLY, CDR2 FYNNEI. In DNA, the CDR3 is TGTGCCAGCAGTGAATTCGGGGTTAACGGGGAGCTGTTTTTT. As protein: CASSEFGVNGELFF.

Notes on this clonotype: The junction departs from the called germline gene at one end, perhaps through a read error. The chain carries TRBV29-1 and TRBJ2-1, with D maybe TRBD2 (5 bases). Germline V lookup: CDR1 SQVTM, CDR2 ANQGSEA. CDR3 length equals 14 residues. CDR3 in amino acids: CSVHRGTVYNGQFF. CDR3 coding DNA: TGCAGCGTTCACCGGGGAACGGTCTACAATGGGCAGTTCTTC.

In regard to this clonotype: With a much larger clone just one base away, this may be a read error. This chain connects TRBV7-3 to TRBJ1-5; D not resolved. The CDR3 runs 14 residues. Germline V gives CDR1 SGHTA, CDR2 FQGTGA. CDR3 amino acids: CVSSFSGGNQPQHF. The DNA for the CDR3 is TGTGTCAGCAGCTTTTCAGGTGGCAATCAGCCCCAGCATTTT.

As regards this clonotype: This may arise from a read error, as a much more abundant clone is one base away. This likely comes from a read error, as the CDR3 has no conserved phenylalanine or tryptophan at its end. This rearrangement joins TRBV25-1 to TRBJ2-7; D possibly corresponds to TRBD2 (5 bases). Trimming removed 0 bases from V and 6 bases from J, with 12 bases in between. The CDR3 is 14 amino acids. CDR1 is MGHDK and CDR2 is SYGVNS in the germline V gene. CDR3 loop: CASSEYPGISEQYS. The CDR3 nucleotides read TGTGCCAGCAGTGAATATCCGGGGATCAGCGAGCAGTACTCC.

This clonotype has just a few counts. This sequence joins TRBV7-8 and TRBJ2-2; the match to TRBD2 covers 7 bases. V lost 1 base, J lost 3 bases, and 8 bases stayed unmatched. The CDR3 length is 17 residues. Per germline, CDR1 SGHVS and CDR2 FQNEAQ. The CDR3 spells CASSLGGGSRDTGELFF. The CDR3 bases are TGTGCCAGCAGCTTAGGGGGAGGGAGTAGGGACACCGGGGAGCTGTTTTTT.

This clonotype was recorded at least ten times. The rearrangement joins TRBV5-1 to TRBJ2-1, with 8 positions matching TRBD1. Germline values: CDR1 SGHRS, CDR2 YFSETQ. The CDR3 runs 16 residues. V lost 4 bases and J lost 10; bases outside the gene matches: 16. The CDR3 nucleotides are TGCGCCAGCAGCCAGACCTCGGGACAGGTCCTCAGGGAGCAGTTCTTC. Its translation: CASSQTSGQVLREQFF.

As concerns this clonotype: A clone one base away is much larger, so this may be a read error. V is TRBV7-9 and J is TRBJ1-1; D not certain. The CDR3 is made up of 14 amino acids. In germline, CDR1 is SEHNR, CDR2 FQNEAQ (reference sequence). V was shortened by 4 bases and J by 9 bases, with 18 bases between the two germline ends. The CDR3 loop is CASSYRLDKPKAFF. DNA of the CDR3: TGTGCCAGCAGCTATAGGCTTGACAAGCCTAAAGCTTTCTTT.

The table lists this clonotype with many counts. In DNA, the CDR3 is TGTGCCAGCAGTTTAGATATAGGGCTGACACCCCTCCACTTT. Translation gives CASSLDIGLTPLHF. The chain couples TRBV12-3 or TRBV12-4 to TRBJ1-6; D is undetermined. V dropped 1 base and J dropped 11 bases, with 12 bases sitting between them. CDR3 length: 14 amino acids.

A few counts support this clonotype. V usage is TRBV4-1 and J usage is TRBJ2-2; TRBD2 matches at 8 bases. The V gene end was trimmed by 4 bases and the J gene end by 3 bases; junction bases not matched to a gene: 10. The CDR3 is 17 amino acids. Germline CDR1 is MGHRA and CDR2 is YSYEKL. The CDR3 protein is CASSPGGREFYTGELFF. The CDR3 DNA is TGCGCCAGCAGCCCGGGGGGGCGGGAGTTTTACACCGGGGAGCTGTTTTTT.

The table lists this clonotype with a few counts. The chain employs TRBV5-1 and TRBJ1-6; D is unclear. CDR3 length: 13 amino acids. Germline V CDR1 and CDR2: SGHRS, YFSETQ. V dropped 5 bases and J dropped 13 bases, with 16 bases sitting between them. This chain's CDR3 is CASRSQADSPLHF. As DNA, the CDR3 is TGCGCCAGCAGGTCGCAGGCGGACTCGCCCCTCCACTTT.

Notes on this clonotype: A read error is likely, as this CDR3 ends without the conserved phenylalanine or tryptophan. The chain uses TRBV6-1 and TRBJ1-1; D is perhaps TRBD1 (6 bases). The CDR3 is 12 amino acids. Germline loops: CDR1 MNHNS, CDR2 SASEGT. V gave up 8 bases and J gave up 5 bases, with 12 bases separating them. The CDR3: CASLGGITEAFS. The CDR3 DNA follows: TGTGCCAGCCTAGGGGGTATTACTGAAGCTTTCTCT.

This clonotype was counted many times. The chain has TRBV7-8 and TRBJ2-1; no definite D call. CDR1 and CDR2 (germline): SGHVS, FQNEAQ. The CDR3 length is 15 residues. V lost 0 bases to trimming and J lost 0 bases, with 6 bases between them. CDR3 loop: CASSLASSSYNEQFF. CDR3 nucleotides: TGTGCCAGCAGCTTAGCCTCGAGCTCCTACAATGAGCAGTTCTTC.

Concerning this clonotype: Relative to the germline gene, one junction end is altered; a read error may explain this. V gene TRBV12-3 or TRBV12-4 combines with J gene TRBJ1-2; 8 nucleotides line up with TRBD1. CDR3 size: 14 residues. The CDR3 loop reads CTSKGQGVEYGYTF. CDR3 in DNA: TGTACCAGCAAAGGACAGGGAGTAGAGTATGGCTACACCTTC.

This chain joins TRBV14 and TRBJ2-3; D uncertain. The CDR3 contains 14 residues. The germline gives CDR1 SGHDN, CDR2 FVKESK. V was cut by 3 bases and J by 2 bases, with 9 bases left in between. CDR3 DNA sequence: TGTGCCAGCAGCCAGGAAGGAGTCACAGATACGCAGTATTTT. Translation: CASSQEGVTDTQYF.

This chain joins TRBV4-1 and TRBJ2-5; D tentatively reads TRBD1 or TRBD2 (6 bases each). CDR1 is MGHRA and CDR2 is YSYEKL in the germline V gene. The V end lost 0 bases, the J end lost 9 bases, and 8 bases lay between the germline ends. This CDR3 spans 12 amino acids. CDR3 amino acids: CASSQDRGAQYF. The CDR3 DNA sequence: TGCGCCAGCAGCCAAGATAGGGGGGCCCAGTACTTC.

This clonotype has just a few counts. The V call is TRBV5-1, the J call TRBJ2-2, with D tentatively TRBD1 or TRBD2 (5 bases each). Germline CDR1 reads SGHRS; CDR2 reads YFSETQ. The CDR3 has 14 amino acids. The V and J ends lost 3 bases and 9 bases respectively, with 15 bases between them. The CDR3, as DNA: TGCGCCAGCAGCTACCTTTTCGGGGACCGGGAGCTGTTTTTT. As protein: CASSYLFGDRELFF.

In this sample, this clonotype turned up many times. The J gene is TRBJ2-7, the V gene TRBV5-1; D is possibly TRBD1 (6 bases). The V gene's germline CDR1 is SGHRS and CDR2 YFSETQ. V was cut by 2 bases and J by 3 bases, with 9 bases left in between. This CDR3 is built from 13 residues. The CDR3 protein is CASSFGQHYEQYF. Written as DNA, the CDR3 is TGCGCCAGCAGCTTCGGACAGCACTACGAGCAGTACTTC.

This clonotype turned up a few times. The genes are TRBV6-2 or TRBV6-3 and TRBJ2-7; perhaps TRBD1 as D (6 bases). Germline loops: CDR1 MNHEY, CDR2 SVGEGT. The CDR3 is 14 residues long. The V and J ends lost 8 bases and 2 bases respectively, with 16 bases between them. The CDR3 DNA is TGTGCCAGCGGTGACAGGTCTACCCCCTACGAGCAGTACTTC. Amino acids: CASGDRSTPYEQYF.

The chain has TRBV6-5 and TRBJ2-7, with 11 bases that match TRBD2. CDR1 and CDR2 (germline): MNHEY, SVGAGI. CDR3 length: 15 residues. Trimming at V came to 4 bases and at J to 1 base, leaving 3 bases not matched to a gene. Written as DNA, the CDR3 is TGTGCCAGCAGTTCCACTAGCGGGAGATCCTACGAGCAGTACTTC. It is translated as CASSSTSGRSYEQYF.

The table lists this clonotype with many counts. V and J are TRBV5-1 and TRBJ2-7, with D unclear. The CDR3 is made up of 12 amino acids. V shed 4 bases and J shed 3 bases, with 8 bases lying between them. The germline V gene encodes CDR1 SGHRS and CDR2 YFSETQ. The CDR3 sequence is CASSGMGYEQYF. Here the CDR3 DNA reads TGCGCCAGCAGCGGGATGGGCTACGAGCAGTACTTC.

This sequence joins TRBV24-1 and TRBJ1-2; TRBD1 matches 11 bases. With V trimmed by 3 bases and J by 4 bases, 6 bases remained unmatched. The CDR3 loop spans 16 amino acids. Germline V CDR1 and CDR2: KGHDR, SFDVKD. The CDR3, as DNA: TGTGCCACCAGTGATCGAGGACAGGGGGCCGGCTATGGCTACACCTTC. Its translation is CATSDRGQGAGYGYTF.

The chain couples TRBV6-6 to TRBJ2-7; 7 bases fit TRBD1. V dropped 0 bases and J dropped 3; count of bases not matched to a gene: 5. Per germline, CDR1 MNHNY and CDR2 SVGAGI (reference sequence). The CDR3 consists of 15 residues. DNA for the CDR3: TGTGCCAGCAGTTACTCGATAGGGGGCGACTACGAGCAGTACTTC. Protein sequence: CASSYSIGGDYEQYF.